The rows below give T cell receptor beta chains drawn from one sample of a study of cytomegalovirus exposure and HLA in healthy donors. Here immunoSEQ multiplex PCR was the method, and the copy in TCRdb shows in-frame clones only, minus some. The sample contains some 150,000 clones, over 80% of which appear only once. The sequenced sample was PBMCs. Source of these receptors: a woman aged 50 to 60 in good health and CMV-seropositive. Both conserved end residues are trimmed from each CDR3.

TRBV7-3	TRBJ2-3	ASGTPSGGALGDTQY
TRBV9	TRBJ2-2	ASSPRGGGELF
TRBV28	TRBJ2-2	ASGRDYNTGELF
TRBV10-2	TRBJ2-6	ASSGTADSGANVLT
TRBV4-1	TRBJ1-5	ASSQATGVGSQPQH
TRBV19	TRBJ1-5	ASSVGTAVGMNQPQH
TRBV13	TRBJ1-2	ASSSGQVERPYGYT
TRBV19	TRBJ1-5	ASSIDDRAYNQPQH
TRBV6-1	.	ASSELASGTAGYEQY
TRBV18	TRBJ2-1	ASSLASGDHNEQF
TRBV5-1	TRBJ1-1	ASSLGQRASAEAF
TRBV28	TRBJ2-1	ASSPQEQGVF
TRBV14	TRBJ2-1	ASSHVRGTYNEQF
TRBV7-9	TRBJ1-4	ASSFLGTGGSVGEKLF
TRBV4-3	TRBJ2-2	ASSQVANTGELF
TRBV5-4	TRBJ1-2	ASSLDGPYGYT
TRBV29-1	TRBJ2-7	SVARGTGLYEQY
TRBV7-7	TRBJ2-2	ASSPGLAGTGELF
TRBV6-1	TRBJ2-1	ASEATGTFYNEQF
TRBV5-1	.	ASSVSSAGVHEQY
TRBV11-3	TRBJ2-7	ASSSTSNHEQY
TRBV7-2	TRBJ2-1	ASTGLATINEQF
TRBV19	TRBJ1-3	ASRSGSGNTIY
TRBV4-1	TRBJ1-1	ASSRAGQGVNTEAF
TRBV6-5	TRBJ1-3	ASSSVNTIY
TRBV30	TRBJ1-2	AWSVFFSFGLEEANYGYT
TRBV7-9	TRBJ1-4	ASSLPAGNEKLF
TRBV5-1	TRBJ1-1	ASSRDRANTEAF
TRBV7-9	TRBJ1-1	ASRKQGRSTEAF
TRBV6-1	TRBJ1-2	ASTQGAPNYGYT
TRBV27	TRBJ2-7	ASRPHVSGESDEQY
TRBV19	TRBJ1-2	ASRIRGGQGPGGYT
TRBV6-5	TRBJ1-4	ASSYLRGREEKLF
TRBV6-6	TRBJ2-7	ASSSTLTGGGHEQY
TRBV25-1	TRBJ2-2	AVLHSGGTGELF
TRBV6-1	TRBJ2-2	ASKSGTSGSRKLF
TRBV5-1	TRBJ1-1	ASSGGTLNTEAF
TRBV11-2	TRBJ2-5	ASSPYQEETQY
TRBV4-2	TRBJ2-1	ASGPSGAESSYNEQF
TRBV6-5	TRBJ2-3	ASSRPPGITDTQY
TRBV25-1	TRBJ2-5	ASSGRDLETQY
TRBV4-2	TRBJ2-7	ASSQASGQDYEQY
TRBV28	TRBJ2-1	ASSSPRTGGNEQF
TRBV28	TRBJ2-7	ASSLLASGVRYEQY
TRBV9	TRBJ2-5	ASSAGGGRQETQY
TRBV30	TRBJ2-1	AWSVPAGGPYEQF
TRBV6-5	TRBJ1-4	ASSVWSGMEKLF
TRBV2	TRBJ1-5	ASSVTGQGGKSNQPQH
TRBV2	TRBJ2-2	ASRTGGNTGELF
TRBV10-2	TRBJ1-1	ASSESQLMNTEAF
TRBV5-6	TRBJ2-7	ASSLGQGIEQY
TRBV7-9	TRBJ1-1	SSSQGQGWNTEAF